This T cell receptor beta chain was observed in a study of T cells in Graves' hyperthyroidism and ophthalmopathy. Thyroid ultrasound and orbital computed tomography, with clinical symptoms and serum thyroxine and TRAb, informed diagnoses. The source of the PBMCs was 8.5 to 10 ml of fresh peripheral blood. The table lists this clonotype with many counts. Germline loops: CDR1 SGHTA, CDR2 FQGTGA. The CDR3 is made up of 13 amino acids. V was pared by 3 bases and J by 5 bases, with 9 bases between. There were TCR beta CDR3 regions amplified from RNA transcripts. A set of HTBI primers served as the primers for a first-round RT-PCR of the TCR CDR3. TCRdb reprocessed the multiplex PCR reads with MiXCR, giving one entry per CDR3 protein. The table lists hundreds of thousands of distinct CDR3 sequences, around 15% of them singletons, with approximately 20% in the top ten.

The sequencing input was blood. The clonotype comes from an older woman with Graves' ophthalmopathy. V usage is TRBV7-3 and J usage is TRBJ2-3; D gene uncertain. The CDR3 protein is CASSLLGQDTQYF. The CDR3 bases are TGTGCCAGCAGCTTGCTTGGGCAAGATACGCAGTATTTT.